This entry concerns a single T cell receptor beta chain. The data originate from a study of T cells after yellow fever vaccination. V was clipped by 5 bases and J by 6 bases, with 13 bases between them. Germline V gives CDR1 SGHTA, CDR2 FQGNSA. The CDR3 length is 14 residues. MiXCR, run by TCRdb on the 5' RACE reads, gives a single entry per CDR3 protein. Of about 630,000 distinct CDR3 sequences in the sample, 10% to 15% are singletons; the top ten hold under 15%. The sequenced sample was PBMCs, obtained on the day of the yellow fever booster vaccination. This chain connects TRBV7-2 to TRBJ2-2, with D unresolved. The receptor's source is a man younger than 45 who received the YFV17D yellow fever vaccine. The DNA for the CDR3 is TGTGCCAGCAGCCTTACCGCAGCTGCCGGGGAGCTGTTTTTT. Its protein product is CASSLTAAAGELFF.